This T cell receptor beta chain was identified during a study of blood T cell repertoires in COVID-19. The CDR3 has 15 amino acids. Germline V lookup: CDR1 SEHNR, CDR2 FQNEAQ (reference sequence). With V trimmed by 3 bases and J by 4 bases, 9 bases remained unmatched. Only in-frame clones appear in the TCRdb table, and some are missing; sequencing was by immunoSEQ multiplex PCR. The sample records about 210,000 clones, around 86% being singletons. This receptor was taken from a woman between 70 and 85 years old with COVID-19, enrolled during active disease. Input material: peripheral blood. The V call is TRBV7-9, the J call TRBJ2-7; 7 nucleotides agree with TRBD1. The CDR3 DNA sequence: TGTGCCAGCAGCTTGGGACAGCCTTCCCTTTACGAGCAGTACTTC. Translation: CASSLGQPSLYEQYF.